This T cell receptor beta chain derives from a study of blood T cell repertoires in COVID-19. The authors' processing: Counts of nucleated cells, estimated from reference gene primer amplification, were obtained. The method was immunoSEQ multiplex PCR; TCRdb's version includes in-frame clones alone and lacks a portion of them. That table supplies the V and J calls and clone size; D and trimming were determined from the DNA. The sample records under 500,000 clones, 70% to 90% being singletons. V was clipped by 0 bases and J by 10 bases, with 6 bases between them. Per the germline V gene, CDR1 is GTSNPN and CDR2 is SVGIG (reference sequence). The CDR3 contains 11 residues.

The sequence came from a woman aged 18-29 years with acute COVID-19. The chain uses TRBV30 and TRBJ1-4; no clear D gene. Sequencing was done on a sample of PBMCs or T cells enriched from blood (not recorded which). CDR3 DNA sequence: TGTGCCTGGAGTGTAGAGAGAAAACTGTTTTTT. Its protein product is CAWSVERKLFF.